This T cell receptor (beta chain) was observed in a study of human T cells and chemical hapten exposure. Study background: How much TCR each sample yielded varied, mostly because pooled library volumes differed slightly.

The sample's time point: pre-sensitization, week 0. The treatment here: therapeutic diphenylcyclopropenone sensitization with weekly scalp DPC. Non-pregnant alopecia patients aged 18 to 70, suitable for DPC therapy. This CDR3 comprises 13 residues. Deletions cut 3 bases from V and 5 bases from J, with 8 bases between. A remark on this clonotype: Its specificity is not known.

General study points: The presence of alopecia in the donors means their immune response may differ from healthy people's. Those TCRs sitting above 1 in 1000 frequency stayed the same with DPC sensitization.

TCRdb independently ran MiXCR on the RACE reads; one entry per CDR3 protein. There are about 92,000 distinct CDR3 sequences in the sample; about 8.9% occur only once, and around 3.6% lies in the top ten. The specimen was whole blood, collected in connection with sensitization to the hapten diphenylcyclopropenone (DPC). The receptor comes from a woman aged 40 to 55 with alopecia areata. Some clones in this sample may be carry-over from other donors' samples. The chain links TRBV12-3 or TRBV12-4 to TRBJ2-4; D remains ambiguous. The CDR3 loop reads CASSFSSQNIQYF. CDR3 DNA sequence: TGTGCCAGCAGTTTTTCGAGTCAAAACATTCAGTACTTC.